The rows below give T cell receptor beta chains drawn from one sample of a study of OX40 agonist ivuxolimab in advanced cancers. Sequencing was performed with immunoSEQ multiplex PCR; in TCRdb, only in-frame clones are kept and a portion is missing. Here the sample spans about 28,000 clones, about 81% being singletons. Material: CD4+ or CD8+ T cells sorted from blood, obtained in a trial of the OX40 agonist ivuxolimab. The receptors were gathered from an adult with an advanced solid tumor such as melanoma, head and neck, liver or kidney cancer. Each CDR3 is given with its conserved first and last residue.

j_gene,v_gene,CDR3aa
TRBJ2-7,TRBV18,CASSPPNSHEQYF
TRBJ1-1,TRBV7-3,CASSQGGFTEAFF
TRBJ2-1,TRBV7-2,CASSLARTSYNEQFF
TRBJ1-1,TRBV7-2,CASSLEWEDTEAFF
TRBJ1-3,TRBV6-5,CASRFRGAGNTIYF
TRBJ1-5,TRBV19,CARSPGTGDNQPQHF
TRBJ1-6,TRBV30,CAWSVLGRTNSPLHF
TRBJ2-1,TRBV10-2,CASSEFSSYNEQFF
TRBJ2-7,TRBV13,CASSPGGAGLYEQYF
TRBJ1-2,TRBV7-9,CASSLPSQGDYGYTF
TRBJ2-7,TRBV10-1,CASSPGWDRRYEQYF
TRBJ1-1,TRBV5-1,CASRRTLLAFF
TRBJ2-1,TRBV30,CAWRSRGYNEQFF
TRBJ2-6,TRBV2,CASRLKGSSGANVLTF
TRBJ1-5,TRBV6-6,CASRLTTGGNQPQHF
TRBJ1-2,TRBV4-1,CASSQDSRDRYYGYTF
TRBJ1-1,TRBV4-3,CASSQDGYREAFF
TRBJ2-1,TRBV5-1,CASSLGVFGGGGEQFF
TRBJ2-7,TRBV27,CASSLTGGSYEQYF
TRBJ2-7,TRBV7-2,CASSKWGQITYEQYF
TRBJ2-2,TRBV28,CASSSNGELFF
TRBJ2-1,TRBV4-1,CASSQGPGNEQFF
TRBJ1-2,TRBV29-1,CSVETVARGYGYTF
TRBJ2-3,TRBV19,CATGGWDTQYF
TRBJ1-5,TRBV7-3,CASSSSAGVSNQPQHF
TRBJ1-2,TRBV4-2,CASSQGQSYGYTF
TRBJ2-7,TRBV27,CASNDGAGGNEQYF
TRBJ2-7,TRBV15,CATSRAQNEQYF
TRBJ1-2,TRBV27,CASSLGWGYTF
TRBJ2-5,TRBV28,CASSPYPWAGRVQETQYF
TRBJ2-2,TRBV2,CASRDGTSGRANTGELFF
TRBJ1-1,TRBV27,CASSLQGEDTEAFF
TRBJ2-1,TRBV29-1,CSVEEELGEQFF
TRBJ1-6,TRBV27,CASSPDGDYGSPLHF
TRBJ2-1,TRBV18,CASSPPGARGDEQFF